This T cell receptor beta chain was retrieved from a study of regulatory T cells in long-lasting Graves disease. This sample's time point: newly diagnosed GD, antithyroid drugs for less than 3 months. PBMC-extracted RNA yielded the TCR library. Findings and limits, study-wide: Researchers examined only peripheral blood and not thyroid tissue. Graves' patients with persistent disease showed TCR diversity lower than patients newly diagnosed.

Regarding this clonotype: The antigen is unknown.

The CDR3 contains 19 residues. Trimming took off 2 bases at V and 3 bases at J, with 25 bases between the two ends. Germline V gene sequence: CDR1 LNHNV, CDR2 YYDKDF (reference sequence). Through Arm-PCR of CDR3 regions and iRepertoire HTBI primers, TCR beta libraries were built. TCRdb re-derived calls from the multiplex PCR reads in MiXCR, one entry per CDR3 protein. The sample has over 450,000 distinct CDR3 sequences, around 12% seen once; the top ten hold roughly 8.9%. These same records also appear under a second study, on T cells in Graves' hyperthyroidism and ophthalmopathy. That study adds: First-round RT-PCR targeting the TCR CDR3 was performed with the HTBI primer set. Most thyroid clonotypes expanded above 0.001 were also detected in blood.

This sequence was found in a woman aged 25 to 39 with Graves disease. This specimen was peripheral blood mononuclear cells (PBMCs), taken at new diagnosis, from a patient treated with antithyroid drugs. The rearrangement uses TRBV15 and TRBJ2-5; D unresolved. The CDR3 sequence is CATSRTPSPQRALEETQYF. For the CDR3, the DNA is TGTGCCACCAGCAGAACGCCCAGCCCGCAAAGGGCCCTGGAAGAGACCCAGTACTTC.